The source of this T cell receptor beta chain is a study of human T cells and chemical hapten exposure. Study as a whole: The study traced per-sample TCR yield variation mainly to small differences in pooled library volumes. Broader study findings: With regard to DPC sensitization, TCRs above 1 in 1000 frequency did not change.

A note on this clonotype: Its specificity is not known.

Library construction involved attaching unique molecular identifiers to individual cDNA molecules, which allowed quantitative, reproducible TCR counting. TCRdb re-derived calls from the RACE reads in MiXCR, one entry per CDR3 protein. The sample consists of about 51,000 distinct CDR3 sequences, roughly a tenth of them appearing once. V lost 6 bases, J lost 1 base, and 10 bases stayed unmatched. The CDR3 is 16 residues long. Sample time point: pre-sensitization, week 0. Stated treatment: therapeutic diphenylcyclopropenone sensitization with weekly scalp DPC. Total RNA extraction was carried out from unfractionated whole blood.

The chain links TRBV12-3 or TRBV12-4 to TRBJ1-1; 8 bases are a match to TRBD1. Sequenced here: whole blood, sampled in connection with sensitization to the hapten diphenylcyclopropenone (DPC). This receptor was identified in a middle-aged woman with alopecia areata. Some clones in this sample may be carry-over from other donors' samples. The CDR3 is CASRTGGRTGNTEAFF. The CDR3 region has the DNA TGTGCCAGCAGAACAGGGGGTCGAACCGGGAACACTGAAGCTTTCTTT.